These T cell receptor beta chains were read from a single sample in a study of early T cells in non-severe SARS-CoV-2 infection. TCRdb re-derived calls from the 5' RACE reads in MiXCR, one entry per CDR3 protein. The data show roughly 35,000 distinct CDR3 sequences, about 9.9% seen once. Sequencing was performed on whole blood. These receptors all come from an adult who was a healthcare worker with PCR-confirmed SARS-CoV-2 infection or an uninfected control (not recorded which). Each CDR3 is given with its conserved first and last residue. The D gene is left open where the match is weak. Size is omitted from some rows. Given values are once, few, many or a class for expanded clones.

v_gene	d_gene	j_gene	abundance	CDR3nt	CDR3aa
TRBV7-2	-	TRBJ2-3	few	TGTGCCAGCAGCTTTCGGGGGCAAGATACGCAGTATTTT	CASSFRGQDTQYF
TRBV27	-	TRBJ2-6	large	TGTGCCAGCAGCCCCTCTGGGGCCAACGTCCTGACTTTC	CASSPSGANVLTF
TRBV11-2	-	TRBJ2-3	many	TGTGCCAGCAGCTTAGAGAGGTCGGGAGCTCCCGCCGATACGCAGTATTTT	CASSLERSGAPADTQYF
TRBV7-2	-	TRBJ2-3	many	TGTGCCAGCAGCTCCAGCGGGAGCACAGATACGCAGTATTTT	CASSSSGSTDTQYF
TRBV20-1	-	TRBJ2-3	-	TGCAGTGCTAGGGGAGGGGACACATTCACAGATACGCAGTATTTT	CSARGGDTFTDTQYF
TRBV5-6	-	TRBJ2-2	many	TGTGCCAGCAGCTTGGGAGGGGTCACCAACACCGGGGAGCTGTTTTTT	CASSLGGVTNTGELFF
TRBV6-5	TRBD2	TRBJ2-1	few	TGTGCCAGCAGTCCCGGGACTAGCGGGGGACGCAATGAGCAGTTCTTC	CASSPGTSGGRNEQFF
TRBV2	TRBD1	TRBJ2-7	many	TGTGCCAGCAGCGACGGACAGGGACCCTACGAGCAGTACTTC	CASSDGQGPYEQYF
TRBV20-1	TRBD1	TRBJ1-6	-	TGCAGTGCTAGAGATCTTGCAGGGGGCTTCGGGTCACCCCTCCACTTT	CSARDLAGGFGSPLHF
TRBV12-3/TRBV12-4	-	TRBJ1-3	many	TGTGCCAGCGGCGTCCAGGGGTCCGGAAACACCATATATTTT	CASGVQGSGNTIYF
TRBV30	TRBD1	TRBJ1-1	many	TGTGCCTGGAGCACTCTCAGGGGGCGAGCGAACACTGAAGCTTTCTTT	CAWSTLRGRANTEAFF
TRBV9	TRBD1	TRBJ2-5	many	TGTGCCAGCAGCGTAGGGACAGGGACCCAAGAGACCCAGTACTTC	CASSVGTGTQETQYF
TRBV20-1	TRBD2	TRBJ2-3	few	TGCAGTGCTAGAGATCGCGCGGGGGGGGCAGATACGCAGTATTTT	CSARDRAGGADTQYF
TRBV5-1	TRBD1	TRBJ2-1	many	TGCGCCAGCAGCATATTCCGGGGACAGGGTTCCGATGAGCAGTTCTTC	CASSIFRGQGSDEQFF
TRBV27	-	TRBJ1-2	many	TGTGCCAGCAGCCCTCGAGAGGCGGCCAACTATGGCTACACCTTC	CASSPREAANYGYTF
TRBV10-3	TRBD1	TRBJ1-1	many	TGTGCCATCAGCAGTAGACAGGGGTTGGCGGAAAACACTGAAGCTTTCTTT	CAISSRQGLAENTEAFF
TRBV29-1	TRBD2	TRBJ2-1	many	TGCAGCGTTGGATCTTTGGGTAGCGGGGGGGACAATGAGCAGTTCTTC	CSVGSLGSGGDNEQFF
TRBV19	-	TRBJ1-4	many	TGTGCCAGTAGTAGGCTCCGTGGCGCAACTAATGAAAAACTGTTTTTT	CASSRLRGATNEKLFF
TRBV7-2	-	TRBJ2-7	many	TGTGCCAGCAGCTTAGGACCTTATAGGAACTACGAGCAGTACTTC	CASSLGPYRNYEQYF
TRBV12-3/TRBV12-4	-	TRBJ1-5	-	TGTGCCAGCAGTTTGGAGAGGTCCTCAGCCCAGCATTTT	CASSLERSSAQHF
TRBV3-1	-	TRBJ1-4	-	TGTGCCAGCAGCCAAGAACCGAGGACAGTTAATGAAAAACTGTTTTTT	CASSQEPRTVNEKLFF
TRBV20-1	TRBD2	TRBJ2-5	few	TGCAGTGCTACGTACCCACGCGGGGGTACCCAAGAGACCCAGTACTTC	CSATYPRGGTQETQYF